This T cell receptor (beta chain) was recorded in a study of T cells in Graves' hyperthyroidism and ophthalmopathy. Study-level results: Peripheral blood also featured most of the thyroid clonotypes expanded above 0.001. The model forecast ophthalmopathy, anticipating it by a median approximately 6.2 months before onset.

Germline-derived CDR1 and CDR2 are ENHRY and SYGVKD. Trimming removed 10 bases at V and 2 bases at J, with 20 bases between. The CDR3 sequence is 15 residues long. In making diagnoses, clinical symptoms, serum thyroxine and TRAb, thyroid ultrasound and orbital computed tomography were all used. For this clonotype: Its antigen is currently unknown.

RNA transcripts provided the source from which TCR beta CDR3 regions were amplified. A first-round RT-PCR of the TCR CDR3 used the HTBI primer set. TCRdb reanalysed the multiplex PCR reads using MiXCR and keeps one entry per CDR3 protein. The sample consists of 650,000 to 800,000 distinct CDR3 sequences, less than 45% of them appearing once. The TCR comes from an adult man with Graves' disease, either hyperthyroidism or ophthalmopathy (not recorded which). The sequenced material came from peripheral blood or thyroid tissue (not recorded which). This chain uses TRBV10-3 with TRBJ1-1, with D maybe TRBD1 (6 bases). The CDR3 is CASRDNRAGNTEAFF. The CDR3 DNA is TGTGCCAGCAGAGATAACAGGGCGGGCAACACTGAAGCTTTCTTT.